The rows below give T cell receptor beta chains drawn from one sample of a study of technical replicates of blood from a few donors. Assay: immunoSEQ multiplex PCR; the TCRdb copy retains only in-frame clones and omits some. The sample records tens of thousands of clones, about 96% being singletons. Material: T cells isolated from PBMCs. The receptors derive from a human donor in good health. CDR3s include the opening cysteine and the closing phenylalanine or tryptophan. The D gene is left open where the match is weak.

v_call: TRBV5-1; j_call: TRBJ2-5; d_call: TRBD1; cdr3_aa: CASRSGTGEETQYF
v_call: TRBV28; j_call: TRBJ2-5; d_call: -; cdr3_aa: CASSLWTGQETQYF
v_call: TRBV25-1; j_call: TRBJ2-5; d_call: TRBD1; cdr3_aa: CASSASGQAQETQYF
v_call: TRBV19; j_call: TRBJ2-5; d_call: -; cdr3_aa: CASSVGDSFPETQYF
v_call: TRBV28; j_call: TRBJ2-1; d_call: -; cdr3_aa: CASFEGVRLENEQFF
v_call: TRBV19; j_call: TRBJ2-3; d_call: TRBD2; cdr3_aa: CASSILAGWDTQYF
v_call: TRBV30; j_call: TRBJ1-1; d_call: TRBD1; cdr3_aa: CAWVPGQRPNTEAFF
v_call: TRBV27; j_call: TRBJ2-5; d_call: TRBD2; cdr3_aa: CASSPWTSGGQETQYF
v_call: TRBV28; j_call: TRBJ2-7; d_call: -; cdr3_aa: CASSHVPYEQYF
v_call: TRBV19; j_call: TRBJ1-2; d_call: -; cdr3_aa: CASGVTQVAGYTF
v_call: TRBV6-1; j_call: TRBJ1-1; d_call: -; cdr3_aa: CASSDYGEAFF
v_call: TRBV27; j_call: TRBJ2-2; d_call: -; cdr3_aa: CASRQILSAANTGELFF
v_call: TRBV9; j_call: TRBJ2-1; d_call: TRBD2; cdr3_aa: CASSGGLAGGPGFYNEQFF
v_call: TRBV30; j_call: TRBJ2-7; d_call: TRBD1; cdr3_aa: CACSFLPTGVVGEQYF
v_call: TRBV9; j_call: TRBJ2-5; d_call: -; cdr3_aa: CASSPPEDQETQYF
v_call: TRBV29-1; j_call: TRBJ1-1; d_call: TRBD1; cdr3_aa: CSVEWNPIHRQGSDTEAFF
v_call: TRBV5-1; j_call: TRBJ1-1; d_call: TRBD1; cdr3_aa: CASSFMGQSNTEAFF
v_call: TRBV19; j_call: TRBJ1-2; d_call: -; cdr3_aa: CASSITARAANGYTF
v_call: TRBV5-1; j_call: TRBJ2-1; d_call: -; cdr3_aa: CASSLDTRGNEQFF
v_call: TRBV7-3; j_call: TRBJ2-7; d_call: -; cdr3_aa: CASSLVGGIPGEQYF
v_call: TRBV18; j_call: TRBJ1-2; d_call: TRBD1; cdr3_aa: CASSHGQGGYTF
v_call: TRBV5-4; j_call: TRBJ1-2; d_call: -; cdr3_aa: CASRAGEGLYGYTF
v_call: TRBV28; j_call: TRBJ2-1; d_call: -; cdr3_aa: CASSLTQDEQFF
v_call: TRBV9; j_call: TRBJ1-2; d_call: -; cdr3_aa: CASSVARDYGYTF
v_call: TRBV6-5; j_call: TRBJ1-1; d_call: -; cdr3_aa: CASSLQAHNTEAFF
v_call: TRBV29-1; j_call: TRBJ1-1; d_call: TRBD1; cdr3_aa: CSVKLGQMMNTEAFF
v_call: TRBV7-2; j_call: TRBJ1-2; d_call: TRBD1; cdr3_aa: CASSLLDRGAYGYTF
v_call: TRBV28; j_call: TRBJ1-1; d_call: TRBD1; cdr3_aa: CASSLDRVDTEAFF
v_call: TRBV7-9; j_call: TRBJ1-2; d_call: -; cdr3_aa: CASSFVQSNNYGYTF
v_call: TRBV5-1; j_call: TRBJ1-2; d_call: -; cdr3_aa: CASSQTGTTNYGYTF
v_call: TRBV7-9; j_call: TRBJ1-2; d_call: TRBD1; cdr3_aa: CASSLALTGVREGYTF
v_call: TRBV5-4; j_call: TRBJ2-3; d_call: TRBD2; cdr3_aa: CASSDGLRGEDTQYF
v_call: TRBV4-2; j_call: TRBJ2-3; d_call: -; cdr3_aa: CASSQSGITDTQYF
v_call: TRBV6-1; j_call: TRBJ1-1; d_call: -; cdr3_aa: CASGGSEAFF
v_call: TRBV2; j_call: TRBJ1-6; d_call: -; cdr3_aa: CASSVGATNSPLHF
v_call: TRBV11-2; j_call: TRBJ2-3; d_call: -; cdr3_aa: CASSLTSGSTDTQYF
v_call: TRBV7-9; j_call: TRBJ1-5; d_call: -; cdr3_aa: CASSLVADQPQHF
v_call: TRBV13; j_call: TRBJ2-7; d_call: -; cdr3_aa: CASSSGVPIRGSPYEQYF
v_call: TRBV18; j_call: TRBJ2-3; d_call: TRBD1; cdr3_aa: CASSQGQGGADTQYF
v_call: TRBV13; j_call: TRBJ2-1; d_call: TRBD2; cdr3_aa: CASSFTSSGRSYEQFF
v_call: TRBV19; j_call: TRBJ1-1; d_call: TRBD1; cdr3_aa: CASSLTGGMNTEAFF
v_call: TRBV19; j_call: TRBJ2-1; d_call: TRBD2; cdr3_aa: CASSIGAGEGYEQFF
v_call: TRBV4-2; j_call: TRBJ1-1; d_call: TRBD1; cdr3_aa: CASSPQGQGGAWQAFF
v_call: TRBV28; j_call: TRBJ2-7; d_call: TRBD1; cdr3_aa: CATSSGTGTYEQYF
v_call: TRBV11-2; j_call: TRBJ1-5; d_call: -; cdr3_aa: CASSPGASQPQHF
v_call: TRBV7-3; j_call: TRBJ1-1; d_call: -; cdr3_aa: CASSSQINTEAFF
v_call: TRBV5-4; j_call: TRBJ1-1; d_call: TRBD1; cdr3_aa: CASKGQLNTEAFF
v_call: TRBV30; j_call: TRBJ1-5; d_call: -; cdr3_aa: CAWSRGLYSNQPQHF